A single T cell receptor beta chain is shown here with its context. The antigen is not known. TCRdb redid the calling of the reads with MiXCR, one entry per CDR3 protein. The data show 300,000 to 400,000 distinct CDR3 sequences, with just under 25% seen just once and 10% to 15% held by the top ten. Trimming cost V 3 bases and J 0 bases, with 8 bases left between them. The CDR3 length is 15 residues. The data originate from a study of T cell repertoires in cytomegalovirus infection. Overall study: Selected CMV epitopes included recently identified HLA-C-restricted ones as well as well-studied HLA-B-restricted ones.

General observations from the study: In two of eight donors, the top clonotype was HLA-C-restricted CMV-specific.

The sequence was collected from a human donor in good health (CMV status not recorded). Some clones in this sample may be carry-over from other donors' samples. The chain joins TRBV12-3 or TRBV12-4 to TRBJ2-2; D unclear. The input for sequencing was cultured PBMCs, taken from culture after CMV antigen stimulation. The CDR3 bases are TGTGCCAGCAGTTTGCAGGCTGCGAACACCGGGGAGCTGTTTTTT. This encodes CASSLQAANTGELFF.